The T cell receptor (beta chain) under discussion was sequenced for a study of T cells in localized non-small cell lung cancer. Generated by immunoSEQ multiplex PCR, the TCRdb table keeps only in-frame clones and is missing some. Of some 31,000 clones in the sample, around nine tenths were seen once. Trimming removed 1 base from V and 2 bases from J; junction bases left unmatched: 9. Germline values: CDR1 SGHTA, CDR2 FQGNSA. This CDR3 spans 18 amino acids. The sequence came from a woman aged 35 to 70 with stage I lung adenocarcinoma. The starting material was peripheral blood, obtained before any cancer treatment. V is TRBV7-2 and J is TRBJ2-5; 11 nucleotides line up with TRBD2. This CDR3 is CASSLVLAGGRVQETQYF. DNA for the CDR3: TGTGCCAGCAGCTTAGTTCTAGCGGGGGGCCGGGTGCAAGAGACCCAGTACTTC. The complete variable domain, with remaining parts taken from reference TRBV7-2 and TRBJ2-5, reads GAGVSQSPSNKVTEKGKDVELRCDPISGHTALYWYRQSLGQGLEFLIYFQGNSAPDKSGLPSDRFSAERTGGSVSTLTIQRTQQEDSAVYLCASSLVLAGGRVQETQYFGPGTRLLVL.